The 15 T cell receptor beta chains below all came from one sample that was sequenced in a study of blood T cell repertoires in COVID-19. The data were produced by immunoSEQ multiplex PCR, yet TCRdb's version contains in-frame clones alone and is incomplete. The profile shows over 200,000 clones, roughly 88% of them singletons. Material: peripheral blood. The source of these receptors is a middle-aged man who had recovered from COVID-19.

This rearrangement joins TRBV5-1 to TRBJ2-5; D might be TRBD2 (5 bases). Germline lookup yields CDR1 SGHRS and CDR2 YFSETQ. Trimming removed 2 bases at V and 4 bases at J, with 12 bases between. The length of the CDR3 is 14 residues. CDR3 loop: CASSLEEEGETQYF. The CDR3 nucleotides read TGCGCCAGCAGCTTAGAGGAGGAAGGAGAGACCCAGTACTTC.

This clone was picked up one time. The chain carries TRBV7-9 and TRBJ1-1, with TRBD1 matching over 7 bases. Germline CDR1 reads SEHNR; CDR2 reads FQNEAQ (reference sequence). Unmatched junction bases numbered 5, after V lost 3 bases and J lost 4 bases. CDR3 length: 14 amino acids. The DNA of the CDR3 is TGTGCCAGCAGCTTGGGGACAGTAGGCACTGAAGCTTTCTTT. Translating gives CASSLGTVGTEAFF. Looking up the rest from reference TRBV7-9 and TRBJ1-1 gives the full variable domain: DTGVSQNPRHKITKRGQNVTFRCDPISEHNRLYWYRQTLGQGPEFLTYFQNEAQLEKSRLLSDRFSAERPKGSFSTLEIQRTEQGDSAMYLCASSLGTVGTEAFFGQGTRLTVV.

This chain connects TRBV4-3 to TRBJ2-5; maybe TRBD2 (6 bases). Germline CDR1 is LGHNA and CDR2 is YSLEER. This CDR3 is 14 amino acids long. V dropped 4 bases and J dropped 6 bases, with 15 bases sitting between them. This chain's CDR3 is CASSPVAAGKTQYF. CDR3 DNA: TGCGCCAGCAGCCCTGTAGCGGCAGGCAAGACCCAGTACTTC.

This chain links TRBV5-5 with TRBJ2-2; TRBD1 matches 7 bases. Germline lookup yields CDR1 SGHKS and CDR2 YYEKEE (reference sequence). The CDR3 length is 16 residues. With V trimmed by 4 bases and J by 4 bases, 10 bases remained unmatched. This chain's CDR3 is CASSHTQGDITGELFF. In DNA, the CDR3 is TGTGCCAGCAGCCACACCCAGGGGGATATCACCGGGGAGCTGTTTTTT. The variable domain in full, completed from reference TRBV5-5 and TRBJ2-2, reads DAGVTQSPTHLIKTRGQQVTLRCSPISGHKSVSWYQQVLGQGPQFIFQYYEKEERGRGNFPDRFSARQFPNYSSELNVNALLLGDSALYLCASSHTQGDITGELFFGEGSRLTVL.

CDR3 nucleotides: TGTGCCAGCAGCTCCCTAGCAAATCAGCCCCAGCATTTT. Its protein is CASSSLANQPQHF. The gene calls are TRBV7-2 and TRBJ1-5; unclear D gene. In germline, CDR1 is SGHTA, CDR2 FQGNSA. Trimming left V 4 bases short and J 4 bases short, with 8 bases between. The CDR3 extends over 13 amino acids.

The chain combines TRBV5-5 with TRBJ1-2, with D possibly TRBD1 on 6 matching bases. CDR1 is SGHKS and CDR2 is YYEKEE in the germline V gene (reference sequence). V was clipped by 5 bases and J by 8 bases, with 16 bases between them. CDR3 size: 13 residues. The CDR3 DNA is TGTGCCAGCAGTCGACCGGGACAATGGGGCTACACCTTC. Translated, it gives CASSRPGQWGYTF.

The chain joins TRBV7-9 to TRBJ2-2; a weak D match, TRBD1 (5 bases). Trimming removed 4 bases at V and 1 base at J, with 13 bases between. In germline, CDR1 is SEHNR, CDR2 FQNEAQ (reference sequence). The CDR3 consists of 16 residues. The CDR3, as DNA: TGTGCCAGCAGCTACCTGGGGCGGATGAACACCGGGGAGCTGTTTTTT. Encoded protein: CASSYLGRMNTGELFF.

The chain uses TRBV11-3 and TRBJ2-5; possibly TRBD2 for D (6 bases). Germline V lookup: CDR1 SGHNT, CDR2 YENEEA. V lost 5 bases and J lost 5, with 15 bases in between. This CDR3 comprises 14 residues. CDR3 bases: TGTGCCAGCAGCCCCACCGGGGGAGACGAGACCCAGTACTTC. Translating it yields CASSPTGGDETQYF.

Concerning this clone: The junction departs from germline at one end; a sequencing error may be responsible. The V call is TRBV7-7, the J call TRBJ2-1; D possibly corresponds to TRBD1 (5 bases). This CDR3 is built from 14 residues. Germline V gene data show CDR1 as SSHAT and CDR2 as FNYEAQ (reference sequence). The CDR3: CASSLTPGNNEQFF. CDR3 in DNA: TGTGCTAGCAGCTTAACCCCAGGGAATAATGAGCAGTTCTTC.

This chain joins TRBV18 and TRBJ1-2, with D perhaps TRBD1 (6 bases). V lost 3 bases and J lost 4, with 18 bases in between. The length of the CDR3 is 16 residues. CDR1 and CDR2 (germline): KGHSH, LQKENI. The CDR3 protein is CASSPPPGVLTYGYTF. The CDR3 bases are TGTGCCAGCTCACCCCCTCCAGGGGTCCTGACCTATGGCTACACCTTC.

The rearrangement links TRBV2 to TRBJ2-5, with 10 bases lining up with TRBD2. The germline V gene encodes CDR1 SNHLY and CDR2 FYNNEI. The CDR3 consists of 14 residues. Trimming at V came to 4 bases and at J to 2 bases, leaving 1 base not matched to a gene. This chain's CDR3 is CASSGTSGQETQYF. In nucleotides, the CDR3 is TGTGCCAGCAGTGGGACTAGCGGACAAGAGACCCAGTACTTC.

The sample holds a few counts of this clone. V and J are TRBV12-3 or TRBV12-4 and TRBJ1-1; 8 bases agree with TRBD1. The J segment lost 6 bases and the V segment lost 8 bases, leaving 2 bases of the junction unmatched. The CDR3 loop spans 11 amino acids. The CDR3 reads CASGTGSEAFF. The CDR3, as DNA: TGTGCCAGCGGGACAGGTTCTGAAGCTTTCTTT.

The chain is built from TRBV5-1 and TRBJ2-7; D is perhaps TRBD1 (5 bases). Germline-derived CDR1 and CDR2 are SGHRS and YFSETQ. This CDR3 is 15 amino acids long. The V end was cut by 3 bases, the J end by 2 bases, with 15 bases between. CDR3 sequence (DNA): TGCGCCAGCAGCTCCGAAGGGGCAGGCCCCTACGAGCAGTACTTC. Protein: CASSSEGAGPYEQYF.

The chain combines TRBV10-3 with TRBJ1-3; D ambiguous. Germline V gene lookup returns CDR1 ENHRY and CDR2 SYGVKD. The V end was cut by 5 bases, the J end by 0 bases, with 11 bases between. The CDR3 contains 15 residues. The CDR3 region is CAISLGLTSGNTIYF. The CDR3 DNA is TGTGCCATCAGTCTTGGACTGACCTCTGGAAACACCATATATTTT.

This clone was seen a few times. This chain joins TRBV6-1 and TRBJ2-1, with 11 bases lining up with TRBD2. CDR3 length: 16 amino acids. After removal of 2 bases from V and 8 bases from J, the junction contained 8 bases not matched to a gene. CDR1 and CDR2 from the germline V gene are MNHNS and SASEGT. The CDR3 spells CASSESLAGGGHEQFF. Here the CDR3 DNA reads TGTGCCAGCAGTGAAAGCCTAGCGGGGGGTGGTCATGAGCAGTTCTTC.